This T cell receptor (beta chain) emerged from a study of blood T cell repertoires in COVID-19. Study overall: COVID-19 samples from acute and convalescent phases originated in the United States, Italy and Spain.

CDR3 length equals 14 residues. V was clipped by 3 bases and J by 8 bases, with 13 bases between them. CDR1 is SGHTA and CDR2 is FQGNSA in the germline V gene. Clones were sequenced by immunoSEQ multiplex PCR, and TCRdb holds only the in-frame ones, with some missing. The profile shows some 400,000 clones, more than 85% of them singletons. The TCR was taken from a human donor in a cohort sampled during active COVID-19. Sequencing was done on a sample of peripheral blood. The chain links TRBV7-2 to TRBJ1-4; D is unresolved. This CDR3 reads CASSFPRGWEKLFF. Written as DNA, the CDR3 is TGTGCCAGCAGCTTCCCTCGGGGTTGGGAAAAACTGTTTTTT.